Sequencing of this TCR beta chain was carried out in a study of beta chain features in type 1 diabetes. This clone was seen a few times. This specimen includes other DNA sequences encoding the same CDR3. V was trimmed by 5 bases and J by 2 bases, leaving 9 bases between them. The CDR3 runs 12 residues. Germline V gene data show CDR1 as GTSNPN and CDR2 as SVGIG (reference sequence). Sequenced material consisted of expressed TCRB transcripts (all of the isolated RNA was reverse transcribed). The method was immunoSEQ multiplex PCR; TCRdb's version includes in-frame clones alone and lacks a portion of them. The sample records roughly 450,000 clones, more than 11% being singletons.

Source material: naive CD4+ T cells from blood. This chain links TRBV30 with TRBJ1-1; no definite D call. The TCR was taken from a man in his thirties or forties in good health. The CDR3 nucleotides read TGTGCCTGGGGGCCCAGAAACACTGAAGCTTTCTTT. Residues: CAWGPRNTEAFF. Full variable domain (rest looked up from reference TRBV30 and TRBJ1-1): SQTIHQWPATLVQPVGSPLSLECTVEGTSNPNLYWYRQAAGRGLQLLFYSVGIGQISSEVPQNLSASRPQDRQFILSSKKLLLSDSGFYLCAWGPRNTEAFFGQGTRLTVV.